This TCR beta chain was sequenced in a study of cytomegalovirus exposure and HLA in healthy donors (dated by TCRdb to 2015 to 2018). In terms of the full investigation: An earlier analysis of some 500 of the donors reported about 250 Gb of sequence data and 100 million to 140 million unique TCR beta sequences from 150 million to 200 million T cells. An early release that covered 500 to 800 HLA-typed donors contained approximately 300 gigabases of sequencing data and 75 million to 100 million unique TCR sequences. The genetic ancestry cluster associated with self-reported Caucasian donors included 70% to 85% of the roughly 390 genotyped donors. The aim of the study was to test whether cataloging public T cell receptors could identify signatures of past pathogen exposure. The study profiled the T cell repertoires of about 640 subjects by immunosequencing and related them to cytomegalovirus serostatus. Along with the approximately 700-subject first cohort, a separate validation cohort of over a hundred different subjects was used. The study combined high-throughput TCR immunosequencing, statistical association of individual TCRs with disease status, and machine learning to predict cytomegalovirus infection status. To study patterns of TCR occurrence, a later analysis re-analyzed previously published TCR beta repertoires from more than 550 donors and added high-resolution HLA genotyping. Rather than drawing on any new phenotypic data, the later analysis identified candidate immune exposures from TCR beta sequences and the way those sequences occurred across donors. In an earlier analysis of 550 to 700 of the donors, high-throughput TCR beta sequencing was used to judge whether each TCR beta V gene segment behaved as functional or pseudogenic. Alongside the repertoire data, information on donor age, sex, ethnicity and CMV serostatus was compiled. In a later genetic analysis, genome-wide SNP genotypes for about 65% of the roughly 700 donors were used, and that subset was treated as a discovery cohort. Every repertoire in the discovery cohort had been generated on one and the same sequencing platform. HLA typing covered class I and class II loci at four-digit resolution. Typing coverage varied by locus: roughly 629-640 donors for A, B, C, DRB1 and DQB1; 522 for DQA1; about 570 for DPA1; roughly 470 for DPB1. Roughly 5 DR-DQ haplotypes were handled as single units for association and clustering, since linkage in the cohort was strong. On average, about 200,000 unique TCR beta nucleotide sequences were sequenced per donor among a few hundred genotyped donors of the cohort, with approximately 18% of those sequences being non-productive.

Broad study findings and their caveats: Most CMV-associated TCR beta chains appeared to be HLA-restricted in a later analysis, and the HLA associations seemed to be driven largely by CMV exposure. In a later analysis, several top co-occurrence clusters were reported to appear linked to parvovirus B19, influenza, CMV and Epstein-Barr virus. Linkage disequilibrium might explain the correlated functional status among segregating V segments, but an unknown experimental factor could not be ruled out. In a later genetic analysis, fewer N-insertions in productive TCRs were reported among donors in an Asian-associated ancestry cluster than the roughly 700-donor mean. Some IMGT-functional V segments, including TRBV6-2 and TRBV6-3, could not be told apart with the 87-base-pair reads, so those segments were excluded. In a later analysis, 15,000 to 20,000 TCR beta sequences were associated with specific HLA alleles at a false discovery rate of 0.05. A further reported finding was that TCR beta sequences accurately predicted the HLA-A and HLA-B alleles for most subjects in the first cohort. A cluster of highly shared sequence variants was judged likely to represent a technical artifact of the sequencing pipeline. When HLA alleles, especially DR and DQ, strongly co-occurred, attributing TCR associations to individual alleles was difficult. A few of the identified cytomegalovirus-associated TCR beta chains were confirmed in vitro to be specific for cytomegalovirus antigens. Because some donors lacked HLA typing at each locus, the association tests relied only on the typed subset. The authors suggested that the approach could potentially be generalized to other disease states and immunological phenotypes. Because counts were too low, seventeen rarely observed V segments, including chromosome 9 orphons, were left out of the earlier analysis of 587 of the donors. A total of 150 or so TCR beta chains were listed by the study as associated with cytomegalovirus. A later analysis found that HLA-associated TCR beta chains were more clonally expanded and had lower generation probabilities than equally common non-associated chains. While some public TCRs were present in many individuals, most TCR sequences turned up only very rarely across donors. Presence/absence analyses assumed roughly uniform sequencing depth across donors, an assumption that may not hold. In this cohort, only TCR beta chains were sequenced, and detectable features were limited by the absence of alpha or paired-chain data. In a later genetic analysis, a missense DCLRE1C variant was associated with V-gene and J-gene trimming of TCR beta chains, and the association was replicated in an independent cohort. For the cohort, immune exposure information was limited to CMV serostatus. An earlier analysis of approximately 590 of the donors showed that most TCR beta V segments appeared in productive rearrangements either about 87% or about 30% of the time, which broadly matched IMGT annotations. In a later analysis, TCR association rates were found to vary across HLA loci, with the most associated TCRs seen for DRB1 alleles and the fewest for HLA-C alleles. The classifier was reported to diagnose cytomegalovirus status with high specificity and sensitivity in both the original and validation cohorts.

Worth noting for this clone: Its antigen is still unknown. No base quality information exists; no much larger clone differs at one position.

The cohort was made up of approximately 670 healthy bone marrow donors. All cohort members were sampled while nominally healthy, although unrecorded immune exposures were likely present. The donor tested CMV seropositive and was one of the 289 seropositive cohort members. Each donor provided a peripheral blood sample, and peripheral blood mononuclear cells were used for TCR beta sequencing. Genomic DNA was extracted from the blood cell samples with the Qiagen DNeasy Blood Extraction Kit. The germline V gene provides CDR1 MNHNS and CDR2 SASEGT. Including cysteine and phenylalanine, the CDR3 has 14 amino acids. Of the read, only the CDR3 DNA is kept; its 42 bases are in frame from base 1. The germline V end is reduced by 0 bases and the J end by 6 bases; junction bases left unmatched: 4. The method behind the library was the immunoSEQ multiplex PCR assay. The multiplex PCR relied on a mix of 60 forward primers for TCR Vbeta segments and 13 reverse primers for TCR Jbeta segments. The CDR3 region of rearranged TCR beta genes was amplified from genomic DNA by a multiplex PCR assay. The Illumina HiSeq System was used to sequence the amplified TCR beta libraries as 87-base-pair reads. As for how the authors treated the data: Across the 600 to 700 repertoires, a later analysis counted 60 million to 90 million unique TCR beta chains, roughly 11 million of which were shared by at least two donors. A nearest-neighbor algorithm error-corrected the raw reads and collapsed the reads into unique sequences, merging closely related sequences to remove PCR and sequencing errors. To assign V, D and J gene segments, CDR3 sequences were aligned to IMGT reference sequences. For a sequence to be retained, a match of at least six nucleotides was required to both a V gene segment and a J gene segment. Rearrangements were classified as productive when the CDR3 lacked stop codons and remained in frame with V and J, and all other rearrangements were classified as non-productive. Following IMGT convention, CDR3 was defined as the stretch from the second conserved V-encoded cysteine up to the conserved J-encoded phenylalanine. In an earlier analysis of around 640 of the donors, sequences lacking an unambiguous match to a single V gene segment were excluded. In an earlier analysis of a few hundred of the donors, V segments were called functional above 56.7% productive rearrangements and were called segregating when the between-donor standard deviation exceeded 5%. To diagnose cytomegalovirus status from the catalog of TCR beta chain sequences, a statistical classification framework was built. A later analysis assigned V and J genes by comparing TCR nucleotide sequences with IMGT/GENE-DB human TR gene sequences. In a later analysis, CDR3 sequences and most-parsimonious VDJ recombination scenarios were assigned using the TCRdist pipeline. In a later analysis, each TCR beta chain was defined by its CDR3 amino acid sequence together with its V-gene family, and reads without a unique V-gene family were excluded. As a way to deal with suspected cross-contamination and a sequencing artifact, a later analysis dropped 592 nucleotide sequences that were highly shared and had low generation probability. For each public chain, a later analysis derived a clonal expansion index from normalized ranks of inferred template counts within each repertoire. A later analysis computed generation probabilities with a VDJ recombination model fitted to out-of-frame rearrangements, and checked the results against IGoR. A later analysis scored TCR-TCR, TCR-HLA and TCR-CMV co-occurrence with hypergeometric tests, applying a repertoire-size bias correction to TCR pairs. In a later analysis, false discovery rates were estimated by permuting HLA or CMV assignments 20 times. In a later analysis, co-occurring TCRs were grouped with DBSCAN, and TCRdist sequence similarity was added when clustering was performed within HLA-allele-positive subsets. For co-occurrence clustering, repertoires with fewer than 30,000 or more than 120,000 public chains were excluded, along with roughly 5 repertoires with anomalous nucleotide sharing. In TCRdb, the immuneACCESS table is reduced to in-frame sequences with V and J assigned. These tables do not hold every clone; where another copy was compared, an unresolved V gene accounts for under half, and the others remain unexplained. For V, J and clone size, that table is used; D and trimming come from the DNA. This sample gives some 150,000 clones in total; around three quarters of them show up just once. Of the sample, 6.8% is held by the ten largest clones.

The rearrangement combines TRBV6-1 with TRBJ2-7, with 8 bases aligning to TRBD1. The sequence was collected from a man in his forties or fifties in good health and CMV-seropositive. Sequenced material: PBMCs. The CDR3 here reads CASSEAWDRREQYF. Read as DNA, the sequence is TGTGCCAGCAGTGAAGCATGGGACAGGCGCGAGCAGTACTTC.